The 3 T cell receptor beta chains reported below all come from one sample, sequenced in a study of blood T cell repertoires in COVID-19. Clones were sequenced by immunoSEQ multiplex PCR, and TCRdb holds only the in-frame ones, with some missing. The table shows about 200,000 clones, with just under 85% occurring only once. The sample consisted of peripheral blood. The receptors shown here come from a man aged 55 to 69 with COVID-19, enrolled during active disease.

The CDR3 protein is CAASLQGVQGYTF. CDR3 DNA sequence: TGTGCCGCCAGCCTACAGGGAGTGCAAGGCTACACCTTC. The chain carries TRBV2 and TRBJ1-2; D is perhaps TRBD1 (6 bases). The CDR3 length is 13 residues. Germline V gene lookup returns CDR1 SNHLY and CDR2 FYNNEI. Trimming took off 11 bases at V and 8 bases at J, with 21 bases between the two ends.

The chain couples TRBV6-1 to TRBJ2-5, with TRBD1 as a possible D gene (6 bases). Germline lookup yields CDR1 MNHNS and CDR2 SASEGT. The CDR3 is 14 amino acids. Trimming cost V 3 bases and J 1 base, with 9 bases left between them. In DNA form, the CDR3 reads TGTGCCAGCAGTGAGGGACATACCCAAGAGACCCAGTACTTC. The encoded protein is CASSEGHTQETQYF.

The chain recombines TRBV5-5 with TRBJ2-2, with 9 bases that match TRBD1. The CDR3 loop spans 15 amino acids. V shed 3 bases and J 1 base; nucleotides not matched to a gene: 1. The germline gives CDR1 SGHKS, CDR2 YYEKEE (reference sequence). Written as DNA, the CDR3 is TGTGCCAGCAGCTCGGGACAGGGGAACACCGGGGAGCTGTTTTTT. This gives the protein CASSSGQGNTGELFF.